Listed here is a single T cell receptor (beta chain). Its antigen is unknown. TCRdb analysed the 5' RACE reads with MiXCR anew, one entry per CDR3 protein. Of about 250,000 distinct CDR3 sequences listed, 15% were seen once; the top ten hold 2.1%. These data originate in a study of T-cell memory formation after mild COVID-19. Study outcomes and limitations: Prior to infection, memory already included some responding clones, suggesting cross-reactive memory joined. Researchers report contracting CD4+ clones mostly in CM and EM, with CD8+ clones in EMRA.

Germline CDR1 and CDR2: SGHRS and YFSETQ. Trimming shortened V by 1 base and J by 4 bases, and 12 bases separated the two germline ends. This CDR3 is 15 amino acids long. Source material: PBMCs or a T cell subset sorted from them (not recorded which). This TCR was recovered from an adult woman who had mild COVID-19 (a few samples of this study predate the infection). Cell type and time point are not known. V gene TRBV5-1 combines with J gene TRBJ1-3; perhaps TRBD1 as D (5 bases). CDR3 loop: CASSLSPGEGNTIYF. CDR3 nucleotides: TGCGCCAGCAGCTTGTCACCGGGGGAAGGAAACACCATATATTTT.